This T cell receptor beta chain was identified in a study of OX40 agonist ivuxolimab in advanced cancers. Looking at the study overall: Every 2 weeks, patients got intravenous ivuxolimab at one of six dose levels (0.01-10 mg/kg). Participants averaged approximately 60 years of age (range about 23 to 80) and were approximately 81% male.

The protocol was immunoSEQ multiplex PCR, while the TCRdb copy is restricted to in-frame clones and leaves out a portion. This sample has about 93,000 clones, with roughly nine tenths found just once. The specimen was CD4+ or CD8+ T cells sorted from blood, collected in a trial of the OX40 agonist ivuxolimab. This sequence was found in an adult with an advanced solid tumor such as melanoma, head and neck, liver or kidney cancer.

The DNA for the CDR3 is TGTGCCAGCAGTGACGTTGGCTACGAGCAGTACTTC. Amino acids: CASSDVGYEQYF. This rearrangement joins TRBV6-5 to TRBJ2-7; no clear D. Trimming removed 5 bases at V and 3 bases at J, with 8 bases between. Germline V gene data show CDR1 as MNHEY and CDR2 as SVGAGI. The CDR3 has 12 residues.